Sequencing of this T cell receptor beta chain was carried out in a study of a mutant IDH1 vaccine in newly diagnosed glioma. The study, taken as a whole, reports: Of the patients, less than 95% had vaccine-induced immune responses. Pseudoprogression appears to have had no connection to changes in top peripheral T cell clonotypes.

Produced via immunoSEQ multiplex PCR; TCRdb's table is partial and in-frame only. The table lists under 40,000 clones, roughly 90% of them singletons, with 2% to 2.5% in the top ten. CDR1 LGHNA and CDR2 YNFKEQ come from the germline V gene. CDR3 length: 18 amino acids. V gave up 1 base and J gave up 0 bases, with 13 bases separating them. Details on this clone: The target antigen is unknown.

Time point of the sample: week 47, end of study. Each dose delivered 300 ug of mutant IDH1 20-mer peptide subcutaneously with imiquimod. Eight vaccinations were given in weeks 1, 3, 5, 7, 11, 15, 19 and 23. The receptor comes from a man aged 35 to 55 with glioma. The chain is built from TRBV4-2 and TRBJ2-6; D ambiguous. The sample consisted of PBMCs, taken from a glioma patient whose treatment included an IDH1 peptide vaccine. CDR3 sequence: CASSQVARLISGANVLTF. The DNA of the CDR3 is TGTGCCAGCAGCCAAGTTGCCCGACTGATCTCTGGGGCCAACGTCCTGACTTTC.